Below are 8 T cell receptor beta chains sequenced from a single sample in a study of T cells in Graves' hyperthyroidism and ophthalmopathy (dated by TCRdb to between 2018 and 2021). Libraries were constructed by multiplex PCR. The reads were generated on an Illumina HiSeq 2000. Amplification of TCR beta CDR3 regions was carried out from RNA transcripts. A first-round RT-PCR of the TCR CDR3 used the HTBI primer set with the Qiagen OneStep RT-PCR kit. TCRdb cleaned the public reads at Q25 with fastp, built clones with MiXCR and kept in-frame beta chains. Duplicate CDR3 protein sequences are folded into a single record with the most common DNA and genes. For this sample the table gives 600,000 or so distinct CDR3 sequences, of which 46% were detected only once. Of the sample, 8.2% falls within the top ten clones. The sample was peripheral blood or thyroid tissue (not recorded which). The receptors shown here come from a woman between 18 and 29 years old with Graves' hyperthyroidism. Donor details come from another sample of the same person, matched by shared clones.

V and J are TRBV7-9 and TRBJ1-3; 7 positions agree with TRBD1. Unmatched junction bases numbered 8, after V lost 5 bases and J lost 7 bases. Germline V gene data show CDR1 as SEHNR and CDR2 as FQNEAQ (reference sequence). The CDR3 consists of 14 residues. This chain's CDR3 is CASSTYRGMNTIYF. The DNA of the CDR3 is TGTGCCAGCAGCACTTACAGGGGCATGAACACCATATATTTT. Using reference TRBV7-9 and TRBJ1-3 for the parts outside the CDR3, the full variable domain is DTGVSQNPRHKITKRGQNVTFRCDPISEHNRLYWYRQTLGQGPEFLTYFQNEAQLEKSRLLSDRFSAERPKGSFSTLEIQRTEQGDSAMYLCASSTYRGMNTIYFGEGSWLTVV.

This clonotype was counted a few times. The chain uses TRBV7-3 and TRBJ1-2; D ambiguous. Germline V gives CDR1 SGHTA, CDR2 FQGTGA. V lost 5 bases, J lost 0 bases, and 16 bases lay in between. The CDR3 is 16 residues long. The chain's CDR3 is CASSQTITAANYGYTF. CDR3 coding DNA: TGTGCCAGCAGCCAAACCATTACAGCAGCTAACTATGGCTACACCTTC.

This clonotype occurred many times. This chain joins TRBV7-8 and TRBJ2-5, with TRBD2 matching 13 bases. Germline values: CDR1 SGHVS, CDR2 FQNEAQ. The CDR3 totals 17 residues. V was clipped by 5 bases and J by 5 bases; unmatched bases: 11. The CDR3 is CASSPQLAGGVWETQYF. The CDR3 DNA reads as TGTGCCAGCAGCCCCCAACTAGCGGGAGGGGTCTGGGAGACCCAGTACTTC. Filled out from reference TRBV7-8 and TRBJ2-5, the complete variable domain reads GAGVSQSPRYKVAKRGQDVALRCDPISGHVSLFWYQQALGQGPEFLTYFQNEAQLDKSGLPSDRFFAERPEGSVSTLKIQRTQQEDSAVYLCASSPQLAGGVWETQYFGPGTRLLVL.

This clonotype has more than one count but fewer than ten. The chain combines TRBV4-2 with TRBJ2-6; no reliable D call. The CDR3 is made up of 15 amino acids. Germline V CDR1 and CDR2: LGHNA, YNFKEQ. With 0 bases removed from V and 4 bases from J, the gap between germline ends came to 7 bases. As DNA, the CDR3 is TGTGCCAGCAGCCAAGAGAGTTCCGGGGCCAACGTCCTGACTTTC. It is translated as CASSQESSGANVLTF.

The J gene is TRBJ1-5, the V gene TRBV9, with D perhaps matching TRBD1 (6 bases). The CDR3 has 15 residues. V lost 3 bases to trimming and J lost 1 base, with 11 bases between them. Germline lookup yields CDR1 SGDLS and CDR2 YYNGEE. CDR3 loop: CASSGQVASNQPQHF. In nucleotides, the CDR3 is TGTGCCAGCAGCGGACAGGTGGCAAGCAATCAGCCCCAGCATTTT. The variable domain in full, with the rest retrieved from reference TRBV9 and TRBJ1-5, is DSGVTQTPKHLITATGQRVTLRCSPRSGDLSVYWYQQSLDQGLQFLIQYYNGEERAKGNILERFSAQQFPDLHSELNLSSLELGDSALYFCASSGQVASNQPQHFGDGTRLSIL.

The chain recombines TRBV24-1 with TRBJ2-2; TRBD1 aligns across 7 bases. The CDR3 length is 13 residues. J gave up 9 bases and V 4 bases, and 4 bases lay outside the gene matches. CDR1 is KGHDR, CDR2 SFDVKD, per germline. The CDR3 coding sequence is TGTGCCACCAGTGACCTGGGACAGTGGGAGCTGTTTTTT. This gives the protein CATSDLGQWELFF.

The chain carries TRBV25-1 and TRBJ1-1, with 7 bases identical to TRBD1. The length of the CDR3 is 13 residues. The ends lost 5 bases at V and 5 bases at J; junction bases unmatched: 5. Germline V gives CDR1 MGHDK, CDR2 SYGVNS. CDR3 in DNA: TGTGCCAGCAGTCCAGCAGGGGGGACTGAAGCTTTCTTT. It codes for CASSPAGGTEAFF.

The sample holds a few counts of this clonotype. The chain carries TRBV7-2 and TRBJ2-3; 9 bases match TRBD2. V was pared by 4 bases and J by 4 bases, with 6 bases of the junction left unmatched. Germline V gene lookup returns CDR1 SGHTA and CDR2 FQGNSA. The CDR3 spans 15 residues. The CDR3 is CASSSLTSGADTQYF. DNA for the CDR3: TGTGCCAGCAGCTCCCTGACTAGCGGAGCAGATACGCAGTATTTT.